This T cell receptor beta chain is from a study of blood T cells in healthy people across ages. General study points: The recorded TCR beta diversity per million T cells decreased in a roughly linear manner with age.

On this clonotype itself: What it binds is unknown.

Extraction of total RNA produced a minimum of 5 micrograms from each sample. Germline values: CDR1 MNHEY, CDR2 SMNVEV (reference sequence). This CDR3 has 14 residues. The V segment lost 6 bases and the J segment 4 bases; nucleotides outside the gene matches: 8. A second PCR of 7 to 11 cycles used a sample-barcoded 5' primer and a J-beta primer mix. The authors tagged each cDNA molecule using a template-switch adaptor with 12 random nucleotides. Each CDR3 protein gets one entry after TCRdb re-called the 5' RACE reads with MiXCR. The data hold about 770,000 distinct CDR3 sequences, with about 42% observed a single time.

This receptor was identified in a man between 60 and 70 years old in good health. The sequencing input was blood. The J gene is TRBJ2-7, the V gene TRBV27; 8 nucleotides align to TRBD2. The CDR3 loop is CASRLGGAPYEQYF. In DNA form, the CDR3 reads TGTGCCAGCAGACTCGGGGGGGCGCCTTACGAGCAGTACTTC.